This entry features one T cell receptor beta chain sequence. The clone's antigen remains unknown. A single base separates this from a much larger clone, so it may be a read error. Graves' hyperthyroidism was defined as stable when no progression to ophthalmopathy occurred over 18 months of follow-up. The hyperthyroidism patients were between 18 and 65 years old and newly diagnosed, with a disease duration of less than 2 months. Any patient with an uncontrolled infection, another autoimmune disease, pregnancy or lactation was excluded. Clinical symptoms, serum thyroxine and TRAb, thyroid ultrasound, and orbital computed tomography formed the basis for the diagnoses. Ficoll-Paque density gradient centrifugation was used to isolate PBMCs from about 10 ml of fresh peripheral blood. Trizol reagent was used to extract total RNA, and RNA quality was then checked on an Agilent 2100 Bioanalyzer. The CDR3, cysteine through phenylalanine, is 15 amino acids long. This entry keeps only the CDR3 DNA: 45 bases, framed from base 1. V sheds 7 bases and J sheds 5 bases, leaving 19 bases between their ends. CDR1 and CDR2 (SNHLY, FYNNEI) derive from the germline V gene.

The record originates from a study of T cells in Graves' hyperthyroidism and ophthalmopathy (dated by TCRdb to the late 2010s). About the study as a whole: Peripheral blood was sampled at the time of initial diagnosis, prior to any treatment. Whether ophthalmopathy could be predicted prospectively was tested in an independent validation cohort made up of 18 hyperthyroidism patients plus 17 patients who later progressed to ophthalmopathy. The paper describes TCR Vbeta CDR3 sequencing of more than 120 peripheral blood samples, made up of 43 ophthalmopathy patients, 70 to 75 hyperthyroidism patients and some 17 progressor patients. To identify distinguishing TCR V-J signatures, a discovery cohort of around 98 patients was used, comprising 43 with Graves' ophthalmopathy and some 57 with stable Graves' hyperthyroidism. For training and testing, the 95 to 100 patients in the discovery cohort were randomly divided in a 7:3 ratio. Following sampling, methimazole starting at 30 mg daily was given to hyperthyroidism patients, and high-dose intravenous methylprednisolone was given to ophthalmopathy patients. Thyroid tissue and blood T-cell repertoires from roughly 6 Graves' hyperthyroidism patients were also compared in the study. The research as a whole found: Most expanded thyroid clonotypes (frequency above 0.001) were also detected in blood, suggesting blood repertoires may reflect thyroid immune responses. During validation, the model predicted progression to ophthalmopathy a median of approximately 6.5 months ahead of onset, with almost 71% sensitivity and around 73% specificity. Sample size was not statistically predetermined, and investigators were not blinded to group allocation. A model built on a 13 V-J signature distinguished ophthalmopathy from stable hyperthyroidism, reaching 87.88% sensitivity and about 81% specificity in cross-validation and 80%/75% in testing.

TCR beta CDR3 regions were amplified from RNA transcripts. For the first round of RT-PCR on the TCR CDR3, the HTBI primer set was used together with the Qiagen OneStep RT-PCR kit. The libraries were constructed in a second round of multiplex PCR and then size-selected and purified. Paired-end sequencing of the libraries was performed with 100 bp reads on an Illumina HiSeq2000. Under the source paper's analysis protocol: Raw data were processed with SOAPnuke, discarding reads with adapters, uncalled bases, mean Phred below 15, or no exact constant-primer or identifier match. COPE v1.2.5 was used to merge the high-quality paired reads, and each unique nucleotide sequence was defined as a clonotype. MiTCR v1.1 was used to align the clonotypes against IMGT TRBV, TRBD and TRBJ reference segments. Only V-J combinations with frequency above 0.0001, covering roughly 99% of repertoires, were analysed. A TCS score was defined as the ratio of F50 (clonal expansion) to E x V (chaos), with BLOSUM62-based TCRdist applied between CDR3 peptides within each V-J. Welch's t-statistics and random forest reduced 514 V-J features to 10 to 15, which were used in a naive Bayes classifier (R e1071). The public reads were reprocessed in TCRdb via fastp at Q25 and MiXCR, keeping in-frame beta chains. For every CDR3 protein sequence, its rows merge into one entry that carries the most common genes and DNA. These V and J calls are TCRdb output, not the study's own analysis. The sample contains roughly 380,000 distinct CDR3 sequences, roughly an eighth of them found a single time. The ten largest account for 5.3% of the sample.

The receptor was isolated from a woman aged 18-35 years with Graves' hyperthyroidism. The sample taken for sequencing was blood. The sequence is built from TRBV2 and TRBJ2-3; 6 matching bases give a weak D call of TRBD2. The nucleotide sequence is TGTGCCAGCATTGTTCGGCGGGGAGAGGGAGATACGCAGTATTTT. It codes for CASIVRRGEGDTQYF.